This T cell receptor (beta chain) was documented in a study of blood T cell repertoires in COVID-19. Study details: Whether acute or convalescent, the COVID-19 samples came from the United States, Italy and Spain. Sources were T cells, B-cell-depleted T cells, or PBMCs; the material itself was cDNA or gDNA.

In the original processing: How many nucleated cells were present was estimated from reference gene primer amplification. The assay was immunoSEQ multiplex PCR, and TCRdb's table has in-frame clones only and misses some. Clonal size and the V and J genes are those of that table, whereas D and trimming came from the DNA. The data contain some 240,000 clones, over 80% of them singletons. This clone is a singleton in its sample. Trimming cost V 2 bases and J 10 bases, with 14 bases left between them. Germline CDR1 is MGHRA and CDR2 is YSYEKL. The CDR3 is made up of 13 amino acids. This TCR was sampled from a woman in her forties who had recovered from COVID-19. The sequenced sample was peripheral blood. The chain joins TRBV4-1 to TRBJ1-1; possibly TRBD1 for D (5 bases). CDR3 DNA sequence: TGCGCCAGCAGCCAACTTCAGGGATTAACAGCTTTCTTT. Its protein is CASSQLQGLTAFF.